This TCR beta chain was sequenced during a study of blood T cell repertoires in COVID-19. Trimming shortened V by 0 bases and J by 6 bases, and 6 bases separated the two germline ends. The V gene's germline CDR1 is LNHNV and CDR2 YYDKDF (reference sequence). The CDR3 sequence is 12 residues long. Original processing methods: Amplification of reference gene primers was used by the study to estimate nucleated cell counts. This table comes from immunoSEQ multiplex PCR, and its TCRdb copy is limited to in-frame clones, with some not included. For V, J and clone size, that table is used; D and trimming come from the DNA. The table has roughly 300,000 clones, 85% seen once.

The receptor was isolated from a human donor in a cohort sampled during active COVID-19. The sequenced material came from peripheral blood. The J gene is TRBJ2-7, the V gene TRBV15; D call uncertain. This CDR3 is CATSRDYSEQYF. For the CDR3, the DNA is TGTGCCACCAGCAGAGATTACAGCGAGCAGTACTTC.